The 21 T cell receptor beta chains listed next were all sequenced from one sample in a study of monozygotic twins with inflammatory bowel disease (dated by TCRdb to between 2017 and 2020). The library was produced with 5' RACE. TCRdb names Illumina HiSeq 2500 as the instrument used. TCRdb reprocessed the raw reads; every CDR3 protein sequence is a single record, and DNA is not supplied. The data table for this sample lists around 410,000 distinct CDR3 sequences. The ten biggest clones cover more than 2% of the sample. The material sequenced was blood. Every receptor here comes from a human donor with ulcerative colitis or Crohn's disease, or a healthy co-twin of an affected twin (not recorded which).

The chain has TRBV5-1 and TRBJ1-1. The germline gives CDR1 SGHRS, CDR2 YFSETQ. The length of the CDR3 is 15 residues. The CDR3 region is CASSLGLDLNTEAFF.

CDR3 amino acids: CSAFSSGRNPNEQFF. The chain recombines TRBV20-1 with TRBJ2-1; TCRdb selects TRBD2, and the lack of DNA leaves this call unchecked. Per germline, CDR1 DFQATT and CDR2 SNEGSKA (reference sequence). CDR3 length: 15 amino acids.

The chain couples TRBV12-3 or TRBV12-4 to TRBJ2-5. The CDR3 has 12 residues. The CDR3 region is CASTLRAETQYF.

The chain links TRBV10-2 to TRBJ1-5. Germline CDR1 WSHSY, CDR2 SAAADI. CDR3 length: 14 amino acids. CDR3 protein: CASSEVYSNQPQHF.

The CDR3 reads CSALTGAIVRETQYF. The chain uses TRBV20-1 and TRBJ2-5; TCRdb designates TRBD1, a call that cannot be tested without DNA. The CDR3 is 15 residues long. The germline CDR1 and CDR2 sequences are DFQATT and SNEGSKA (reference sequence).

The chain is built from TRBV27 and TRBJ2-2; TCRdb proposes TRBD1, but this gene call is untestable without DNA. CDR3 length: 20 residues. In germline, CDR1 is MNHEY, CDR2 SMNVEV (reference sequence). This CDR3 is CASSLSRSQRAAFGAGELFF.

The chain has TRBV6-5 and TRBJ2-5. In germline, CDR1 is MNHEY, CDR2 SVGAGI. The CDR3 has 14 amino acids. The CDR3 loop is CASSYSKRKETQYF.

This chain links TRBV7-2 with TRBJ1-2; absent DNA, TCRdb's TRBD1 call cannot be checked. CDR1 SGHTA and CDR2 FQGNSA come from the germline V gene. The CDR3 spans 14 residues. The CDR3 here is CASSSGRGAYGYTF. Together with reference TRBV7-2 and TRBJ1-2, the CDR3 gives the full variable domain: GAGVSQSPSNKVTEKGKDVELRCDPISGHTALYWYRQSLGQGLEFLIYFQGNSAPDKSGLPSDRFSAERTGGSVSTLTIQRTQQEDSAVYLCASSSGRGAYGYTFGSGTRLTVV.

The chain combines TRBV20-1 with TRBJ2-1; the D call from TCRdb, TRBD2, cannot be confirmed without DNA. The CDR3 has 14 residues. CDR1 is DFQATT, CDR2 SNEGSKA, per germline (reference sequence). This chain's CDR3 is CSAHTSGSSNEQFF.

This CDR3 reads CASSPTSDETQYF. The V call is TRBV5-1, the J call TRBJ2-5; lacking DNA, the TRBD2 call made by TCRdb goes unchecked. Germline assignment: CDR1 SGHRS and CDR2 YFSETQ. This CDR3 has 13 residues.

The V gene is TRBV28, the J gene TRBJ2-2; TCRdb returns TRBD1, unconfirmable since there is no DNA. The V gene's germline CDR1 is MDHEN and CDR2 SYDVKM. The CDR3 is 16 residues long. The CDR3 here is CASIVAGTENTGELFF.

The rearrangement uses TRBV3-1 and TRBJ2-3. The CDR3 runs 13 residues. CDR1 and CDR2 (germline): LGHDT, YNNKEL (reference sequence). The CDR3 sequence: CASSQPVPDTQYF.

The V and J genes are TRBV27 and TRBJ2-3; TCRdb's D call, TRBD1, is unchecked because there is no DNA. This CDR3 is 16 amino acids long. Per germline, CDR1 MNHEY and CDR2 SMNVEV (reference sequence). The CDR3 region is CASSLTRIPPRHTQYF.

V usage is TRBV12-3 or TRBV12-4 and J usage is TRBJ2-1; TCRdb names TRBD1, which stays unverified in the absence of DNA. CDR3 length equals 15 residues. CDR3 sequence reads: CASRRDRGTYNEQFF.

The chain recombines TRBV21-1 with TRBJ2-1. TRBV21-1 has pseudogene status. The CDR3 covers 13 residues. The CDR3 sequence: CASSKGWVDEQFF.

The chain uses TRBV13 and TRBJ2-5. Germline values: CDR1 PRHDT, CDR2 FYEKMQ (reference sequence). The CDR3 length is 12 residues. This CDR3 reads CASSRSQETQYF.

The chain employs TRBV5-4 and TRBJ2-1; the D call of TRBD2 rests on TCRdb alone, since no DNA is present to check it. The CDR3 has 15 amino acids. Germline CDR1 and CDR2: SGHNT and YYREEE (reference sequence). This CDR3 is CASSSGLAGVGEQFF.

The chain couples TRBV19 to TRBJ2-7; the TRBD1 assignment by TCRdb is unverifiable without DNA. This CDR3 has 14 residues. The germline V gene encodes CDR1 LNHDA and CDR2 SQIVND (reference sequence). The CDR3 protein is CASSKAHRAGEQYF.

This rearrangement joins TRBV7-9 to TRBJ1-1. There are 14 residues in the CDR3. CDR1 is SEHNR, CDR2 FQNEAQ, per germline (reference sequence). The CDR3 protein is CASSLEAANTEAFF.

The chain employs TRBV12-3 or TRBV12-4 and TRBJ1-5; TCRdb reports TRBD1, a call that lacks DNA to check it against. The CDR3 length is 15 residues. The CDR3 protein is CASSLRQADNQPQHF.

J is TRBJ2-7 and V is TRBV7-9; TCRdb reports TRBD2, a call that lacks DNA to check it against. This CDR3 has 14 amino acids. Germline V gives CDR1 SEHNR, CDR2 FQNEAQ (reference sequence). The chain's CDR3 is CASSATSGAYQQYF. Looking up the rest from reference TRBV7-9 and TRBJ2-7 gives the full variable domain: DTGVSQNPRHKITKRGQNVTFRCDPISEHNRLYWYRQTLGQGPEFLTYFQNEAQLEKSRLLSDRFSAERPKGSFSTLEIQRTEQGDSAMYLCASSATSGAYQQYFGPGTRLTVT.